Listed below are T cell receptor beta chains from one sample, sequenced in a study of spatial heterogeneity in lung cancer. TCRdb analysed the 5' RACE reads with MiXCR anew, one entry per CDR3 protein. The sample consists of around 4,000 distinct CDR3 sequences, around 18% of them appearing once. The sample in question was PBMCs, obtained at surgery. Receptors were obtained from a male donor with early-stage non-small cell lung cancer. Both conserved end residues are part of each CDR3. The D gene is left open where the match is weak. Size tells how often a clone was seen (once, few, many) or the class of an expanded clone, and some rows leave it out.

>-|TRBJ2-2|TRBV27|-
TGTGCCAGCAGCCCGCAGACGAACACCGGGGAGCTGTTTTTT
CASSPQTNTGELFF
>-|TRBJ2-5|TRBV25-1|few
TGTGCCAGCAGGGCAGACGGAGGGTACACGACCCAGTACTTC
CASRADGGYTTQYF
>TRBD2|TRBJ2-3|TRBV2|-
TGTGCCAGCAGCCCTTCGGTACTAGCGGGGGGGCTAGATACGCAGTATTTT
CASSPSVLAGGLDTQYF
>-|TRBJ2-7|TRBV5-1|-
TGCGCCAGCAGCTCCGGGGCTCCCGGAAGGTACGAGCAGTACTTC
CASSSGAPGRYEQYF
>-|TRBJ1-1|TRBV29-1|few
TGCAGCGTTAGCAAGAACACTGAAGCTTTCTTT
CSVSKNTEAFF
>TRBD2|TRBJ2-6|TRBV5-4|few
TGTGCCAGCAGCCGGGGGGACTCTGGGGCCAACGTCCTGACTTTC
CASSRGDSGANVLTF
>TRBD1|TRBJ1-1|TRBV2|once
TGTGCCAGCAGAGGGACAGTGAACACTGAAGCTTTCTTT
CASRGTVNTEAFF
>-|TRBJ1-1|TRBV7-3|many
TGTGCCAGCAGCGTATACTGGAACACTGAAGCTTTCTTT
CASSVYWNTEAFF
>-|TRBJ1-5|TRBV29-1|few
TGCAGCGTTGAGGACCCAAAAAATCAGCCCCAGCATTTT
CSVEDPKNQPQHF
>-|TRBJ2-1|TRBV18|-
TGTGCCAGCTCACCGGGGGCGCCAAGCTCCTACAATGAGCAGTTCTTC
CASSPGAPSSYNEQFF
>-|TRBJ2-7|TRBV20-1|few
TGCAGTGCTAGAAGGTCCGGACTGAACTACGAGCAGTACTTC
CSARRSGLNYEQYF
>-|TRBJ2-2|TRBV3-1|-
TGTGCCAGCAGCCAAGATTGGAACACCGGGGAGCTGTTTTTT
CASSQDWNTGELFF
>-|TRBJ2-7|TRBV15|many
TGTGCCACCAGCAGCAGACAGGCCGGAGGCTACGAGCAGTACTTC
CATSSRQAGGYEQYF
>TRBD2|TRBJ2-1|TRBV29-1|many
TGCAGCGTGGCGACTAGCGCCGAGCAGTTCTTC
CSVATSAEQFF
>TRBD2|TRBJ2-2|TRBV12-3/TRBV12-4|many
TGTGCCAGCATCCTCGGGGGGAAGGGAAGCGGGGAGCTGTTTTTT
CASILGGKGSGELFF
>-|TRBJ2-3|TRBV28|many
TGTGCCAGCAGTACAGCGGGTTCTAGCACAGATACGCAGTATTTT
CASSTAGSSTDTQYF
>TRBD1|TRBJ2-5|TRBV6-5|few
TGTGCCAGCAGTTACCCGACGACAGGGGGTGGTTCGGAGACCCAGTACTTC
CASSYPTTGGGSETQYF